The entry below gives a single T cell receptor beta chain sequence along with its context. Its antigen remains unknown. The source of the sample is a study of cytomegalovirus exposure and HLA in healthy donors. Study-level results: Some TCR beta chains (roughly 160 of them) were listed as cytomegalovirus-associated. An analysis was carried out at a later point. It showed that HLA-associated TCR beta chains were more clonally expanded than equally common non-associated chains.

Those who donated were healthy bone marrow donors. V gave up 5 bases and J gave up 3 bases, with 10 bases separating them. Germline-derived CDR1 and CDR2 are GTSNPN and SVGIG (reference sequence). The CDR3 totals 12 residues. It was with 60 Vbeta and 13 Jbeta primers that the PCR ran. Assay used: immunoSEQ multiplex PCR; TCRdb lists only in-frame clones, some missing. The table lists 100,000 to 150,000 clones. The clonotype comes from a man aged 18 to 29 in good health and CMV-seronegative. The chain links TRBV30 to TRBJ1-2; D not certain. Sequencing input: PBMCs. CDR3 protein: CAWFFGHYGYTF. Here the CDR3 DNA reads TGTGCCTGGTTCTTTGGGCACTATGGCTACACCTTC.